The clone carrying this T cell receptor beta chain occurred a few times. Pregnant or lactating patients were excluded, as were those with uncontrolled infection or other autoimmune disease. Clinical symptoms, serum thyroxine and TRAb, thyroid ultrasound and orbital computed tomography together formed the diagnostic basis. Sampled blood dates from first hyperthyroidism diagnosis, and it precedes any ophthalmopathy symptoms. These data come from a study of T cells in Graves' hyperthyroidism and ophthalmopathy. Amplification of TCR beta CDR3 regions used RNA as the template. RT-PCR in the first round (using the HTBI primer set) targeted the TCR CDR3. MiXCR, run by TCRdb on the multiplex PCR reads, gives a single entry per CDR3 protein. The data hold hundreds of thousands of distinct CDR3 sequences, with over 15% observed a single time. Germline V CDR1 and CDR2: SGHAT, FQDESV (reference sequence). V gave up 1 base and J gave up 6 bases, with 18 bases separating them. This CDR3 contains 16 residues.

Sequencing used blood. The rearrangement links TRBV11-1 to TRBJ1-2, with D maybe TRBD1 (6 bases). The receptor was derived from a woman aged 45-65 years with Graves' hyperthyroidism that later progressed to Graves' ophthalmopathy. The CDR3 DNA reads TGTGCCAGCAGCTTAGAGGGTCCACAGGGTAGAGATGGCTACACCTTC. Protein sequence: CASSLEGPQGRDGYTF.